This T cell receptor (beta chain) was found in a study of cytotoxic CD8 clonotypes in ibrutinib-treated CLL. Looking at the study overall: Patient counts were ten to eleven relapsed/refractory, more than 14 treatment-naive and roughly 18 IGHV unmutated.

General study findings and limits: Clonality increased at ibrutinib response, then returned toward baseline at progression. Public clonotypes (which were uncommon) either contracted or remained stable on treatment.

Repertoires were generated with immunoSEQ multiplex PCR, while TCRdb's copy carries only in-frame clones and drops some. The data contain fewer than 70,000 clones, more than 70% of them singletons. The germline gives CDR1 MGHRA, CDR2 YSYEKL. V was clipped by 3 bases and J by 4 bases, with 12 bases between them. The CDR3 spans 14 residues. For this clone: Its matching antigen is unknown.

The chain carries TRBV4-1 and TRBJ1-1; D remains unclear. Source: PBMCs, taken after 12 months of ibrutinib treatment. The source of this sequence is a human donor with chronic lymphocytic leukemia. CDR3 region: CASSHGVVGTEAFF. CDR3 bases: TGCGCCAGCAGCCATGGGGTCGTTGGCACTGAAGCTTTCTTT.